This T cell receptor (beta chain) is drawn from a study of blood T cell repertoires in COVID-19. This CDR3 has 12 amino acids. Germline V gives CDR1 MGHDK, CDR2 SYGVNS. V was cut by 5 bases and J by 4 bases, with 5 bases left in between. In this sample, this clone turned up once. Only in-frame clones appear in the TCRdb table, and some are missing; sequencing was by immunoSEQ multiplex PCR. The sample contains 170,000 or so clones, 60% to 80% of which appear only once. This receptor was obtained from a woman aged 70 to 79 with acute or convalescent COVID-19. The V and J genes are TRBV25-1 and TRBJ2-2; D remains ambiguous. Sequencing used peripheral blood. CDR3 sequence (DNA): TGTGCCAGCAGTCTTAGCACCGGGGAGCTGTTTTTT. Its translation is CASSLSTGELFF.